This TCR beta chain was identified in a study of T cell responses to AZD1222 COVID-19 vaccine. Study-wide findings and caveats: Spike-specific TCR breadth and depth both grew after two AZD1222 doses. The span of vaccine-associated CD4 TCRs extended across spike, with dominance at 160-218 and 743-854.

Concerning this clone itself: Its antigen is unidentified.

Some clones are missing from TCRdb's copy, which holds only in-frame ones; the method was immunoSEQ multiplex PCR. The data hold some 74,000 clones, with nearly 90% observed a single time. Germline V gives CDR1 SGHTA, CDR2 FQGNSA. The CDR3 covers 16 residues. Trimming took 1 base from V and 4 from J; bases not matched to a gene: 9. This sample comprised peripheral blood, obtained 28 days after the second AZD1222 dose. The receptor's source is an adult who received the AZD1222 COVID-19 vaccine. V usage is TRBV7-2 and J usage is TRBJ2-7, with 8 bases fitting TRBD2. The CDR3 is CASSLVGGVAGYEQYF. DNA for the CDR3: TGTGCCAGCAGCTTAGTGGGAGGGGTAGCGGGGTACGAGCAGTACTTC.